This is a list of T cell receptor beta chains from one sample in a study of T cells in Graves' hyperthyroidism and ophthalmopathy. TCRdb processed the multiplex PCR reads anew with MiXCR; each CDR3 protein has one entry. The table lists fewer than 45,000 distinct CDR3 sequences, roughly 49% of them singletons, with 6.2% in the top ten. The specimen sequenced was blood. These receptors were taken from a woman between 45 and 65 years old with Graves' hyperthyroidism that later progressed to Graves' ophthalmopathy. Both conserved end residues are part of each CDR3. A D gene is named only where the DNA matches it firmly. Clone size is shown for a subset of rows, as once, few, many or a class of expanded clone.

size: once
D: .
length: 11
J: TRBJ2-7
V: TRBV9
DNA: TGTGCCAGCAGTTTAGGGCGGGAGCAGTACTTC
CDR3: CASSLGREQYF

size: .
D: TRBD1
length: 14
J: TRBJ1-1
V: TRBV5-4
DNA: TGTGCCAGCACCCCAGGGGGGAGACGCACTGAAGCTTTCTTT
CDR3: CASTPGGRRTEAFF

size: .
D: .
length: 12
J: TRBJ2-1
V: TRBV20-1
DNA: TGCAGTGCTAGAGAGTGGCTCGATGAGCAGTTCTTC
CDR3: CSAREWLDEQFF

size: many
D: .
length: 13
J: TRBJ2-5
V: TRBV4-2
DNA: TGTGCCAGCAGCCAAGCAATCCGAGAGACCCAGTACTTC
CDR3: CASSQAIRETQYF

size: .
D: .
length: 15
J: TRBJ2-7
V: TRBV20-1
DNA: TGCAGTGCTGGAGTCCTACAGGGAGGCTCCTATGAGCAGCACTTC
CDR3: CSAGVLQGGSYEQHF

size: .
D: TRBD1
length: 17
J: TRBJ2-1
V: TRBV9
DNA: TGTGCCAGCAGCGCGCAGGGGGCTGGGGTGACCTACAATGAGCAGTTCTTC
CDR3: CASSAQGAGVTYNEQFF

size: .
D: .
length: 9
J: TRBJ2-1
V: TRBV5-5
DNA: TGTGCCAGCAGCTTGGAGCAGTTCTTC
CDR3: CASSLEQFF

size: medium-sized
D: TRBD2
length: 17
J: TRBJ2-3
V: TRBV9
DNA: TGTGCCAGCAGCGGCAGACTAGCGGACTCTAGCACAGATACGCAGTATTTT
CDR3: CASSGRLADSSTDTQYF

size: many
D: .
length: 14
J: TRBJ2-7
V: TRBV12-3/TRBV12-4
DNA: TGTGCCAGCAGAGCTAGTAGCAGTTCCTACGAGCAGTACTTC
CDR3: CASRASSSSYEQYF

size: medium-sized
D: .
length: 14
J: TRBJ1-2
V: TRBV20-1
DNA: TGCAGTGCTAGGGACAGCACAAGATACTATGGCTACACCTTC
CDR3: CSARDSTRYYGYTF

size: few
D: .
length: 11
J: TRBJ2-7
V: TRBV20-1
DNA: TGCAGTGCTAGTTCAGGCTACGAGCAGTACTTC
CDR3: CSASSGYEQYF

size: .
D: TRBD2
length: 15
J: TRBJ2-7
V: TRBV20-1
DNA: TGCAGTGCTACATGGACTAGCGGGAACTCCTACGAGCAGTACTTC
CDR3: CSATWTSGNSYEQYF

size: once
D: TRBD2
length: 14
J: TRBJ2-7
V: TRBV5-8
DNA: TGTGCCAGCAGCCGGGGAGTAGCGGGTATAGGGCAGTACTTC
CDR3: CASSRGVAGIGQYF

size: medium-sized
D: TRBD1
length: 13
J: TRBJ2-7
V: TRBV7-3
DNA: TGTGCCAGCAGCTTTGGACAGGCAAACGAGCAGTACTTC
CDR3: CASSFGQANEQYF

size: .
D: .
length: 15
J: TRBJ1-1
V: TRBV19
DNA: TGTGCCAGTAGTATAGTGAGGGGACTGAACACTGAAGCTTTCTTT
CDR3: CASSIVRGLNTEAFF

size: .
D: TRBD1
length: 16
J: TRBJ2-2
V: TRBV9
DNA: TGTGCCAGCAGTGTCGACAGGGGCGAGCACACCGGGGAGCTGTTTTTT
CDR3: CASSVDRGEHTGELFF

size: .
D: TRBD1
length: 15
J: TRBJ1-2
V: TRBV4-3
DNA: TGCGCCAGCAGCCAAGGGGACAGAATAAACTACGGCTACATCTTC
CDR3: CASSQGDRINYGYIF

size: .
D: TRBD2
length: 15
J: TRBJ2-1
V: TRBV5-4
DNA: TGCGCCAACAGCACCGGGACTAGCGGGAGCAATGAGCAGTTCTTC
CDR3: CANSTGTSGSNEQFF

size: many
D: .
length: 15
J: TRBJ2-3
V: TRBV6-2/TRBV6-3
DNA: TGTGCCAGCAGTTACGTCTGGGTACCCACAGATACGCAGTATTTT
CDR3: CASSYVWVPTDTQYF

size: .
D: .
length: 14
J: TRBJ2-1
V: TRBV7-2
DNA: TGTGCCAGCAGCATACAATCTATCACAGATACGCAGTTCTTC
CDR3: CASSIQSITDTQFF

size: once
D: TRBD1
length: 12
J: TRBJ2-2
V: TRBV6-4
DNA: TGTGCCAGTCCCCTAAAGGACAGGGGAGGATTTTTT
CDR3: CASPLKDRGGFF

size: many
D: .
length: 16
J: TRBJ1-1
V: TRBV19
DNA: TGTGCCAGTAGCATTGGAGCCGCACGGGGAAACACTGAAGCTTTCTTT
CDR3: CASSIGAARGNTEAFF

size: .
D: .
length: 14
J: TRBJ2-7
V: TRBV5-1
DNA: TGCGCCAGCAGCTTGGCCGATGCCGGGACACCGGTCTCCTTC
CDR3: CASSLADAGTPVSF

size: .
D: .
length: 13
J: TRBJ2-7
V: TRBV15
DNA: TGTGCCACCAGCAGAGATCGGTTTGGCGAGCAGTACTTC
CDR3: CATSRDRFGEQYF

size: .
D: .
length: 12
J: TRBJ1-2
V: TRBV24-1
DNA: TGTGCCACCAGTGCCGTTAACTATGGCTACACCTTC
CDR3: CATSAVNYGYTF

size: .
D: .
length: 16
J: TRBJ2-7
V: TRBV6-4
DNA: TGTGCCAGCAGTCCCGTACTAACTAGTGCCGCCTACGAGCAGTACTTC
CDR3: CASSPVLTSAAYEQYF

size: many
D: .
length: 16
J: TRBJ2-3
V: TRBV4-1
DNA: TGCGCCAGCAGCCATCCCCTCCGGACCTTCACAGATACGCAGTATTTT
CDR3: CASSHPLRTFTDTQYF

size: medium-sized
D: TRBD1
length: 15
J: TRBJ1-5
V: TRBV24-1
DNA: TGTGCCACCAGTGACCACGGACAGGGCTATCAGCCCCAGCATTTT
CDR3: CATSDHGQGYQPQHF

size: many
D: .
length: 12
J: TRBJ1-2
V: TRBV4-2
DNA: TGTGCCAGCAGCCAAGCCGAGGGTGGCTACACCTTC
CDR3: CASSQAEGGYTF

size: .
D: TRBD2
length: 17
J: TRBJ2-1
V: TRBV5-1
DNA: TGTGCCAGCAGCTTGGATCTAGCGGGAGGGCCTTTCAATGAGCAGTTCTTC
CDR3: CASSLDLAGGPFNEQFF